Following are 25 T cell receptor beta chains from one sample sequenced in a study of T-cell reconstitution after alpha-beta-depleted transplantation in children. Construction of the TCRbeta library involved unique molecular identifiers. TCRdb called the PCR reads again in MiXCR, with one record for every CDR3 protein. The table records about a million distinct CDR3 sequences, 25% to 35% of them present only once. The input for sequencing was PBMCs, mostly from graft donor cells, taken 360 days after TCRalphabeta/CD19-depleted stem cell transplant. Receptors originate from a boy under two years old who had a stem cell transplant for SCID, so the T cells may come from the graft donor.

This clonotype occurred a few times. The chain couples TRBV12-3 or TRBV12-4 to TRBJ2-1, with D possibly being TRBD1 or TRBD2 (5 bases each). This CDR3 spans 16 amino acids. Trimming cost V 3 bases and J 6 bases, with 18 bases left between them. CDR3 in DNA: TGTGCCAGCAGTTTGGGGCAGGGACCCCTTGGCAATGAGCAGTTCTTC. Translation: CASSLGQGPLGNEQFF.

This clonotype was detected only a few times. The chain has TRBV6-2 or TRBV6-3 and TRBJ1-4; D gene unclear. Germline values: CDR1 MNHEY, CDR2 SVGEGT. V lost 6 bases and J lost 5, with 13 bases in between. The CDR3 extends over 14 amino acids. DNA of the CDR3: TGTGCCAGCAGCACACGGGAGAAGAATGAAAAACTGTTTTTT. Translation gives CASSTREKNEKLFF.

This clonotype has ten or more counts. The chain links TRBV29-1 to TRBJ2-1; the D gene is possibly TRBD2 (7 bases). CDR3 size: 12 residues. V gave up 5 bases and J gave up 6 bases, with 11 bases separating them. Germline CDR1 is SQVTM and CDR2 is ANQGSEA. For the CDR3, the DNA is TGCAGCGTTCATAGGGGGGGCAATGAGCAGTTCTTC. Its protein is CSVHRGGNEQFF.

J is TRBJ2-3 and V is TRBV7-3; 7 bases are a match to TRBD2. The V and J ends lost 0 bases and 10 bases, in that order; junction bases with no gene match: 7. Germline CDR1 reads SGHTA; CDR2 reads FQGTGA. The CDR3 has 14 residues. The CDR3 region has the DNA TGTGCCAGCAGCTTAACGGGAGGGGCCCTTCCGCAGTATTTT. Translated, it gives CASSLTGGALPQYF.

The chain links TRBV28 to TRBJ1-4, with 7 positions matching TRBD1. With 3 bases clipped from V and 5 bases from J, the junction kept 6 bases outside the gene matches. The CDR3 sequence is 15 residues long. CDR1 is MDHEN and CDR2 is SYDVKM in the germline V gene. The CDR3 spells CASSFPEGANEKLFF. CDR3 in DNA: TGTGCCAGCAGTTTCCCTGAGGGGGCGAATGAAAAACTGTTTTTT.

There are a few counts of this clonotype. This chain uses TRBV20-1 with TRBJ2-3; tentatively, D is TRBD2 (6 bases). Germline CDR1 and CDR2: DFQATT and SNEGSKA (reference sequence). CDR3 length equals 15 residues. V dropped 3 bases and J dropped 4 bases, with 17 bases sitting between them. The CDR3 loop is CSASPGTFLADTQYF. DNA of the CDR3: TGCAGTGCTAGCCCCGGGACTTTCTTAGCAGATACGCAGTATTTT.

The chain recombines TRBV20-1 with TRBJ1-4, with unresolved D. The CDR3 has 11 amino acids. CDR1 DFQATT and CDR2 SNEGSKA come from the germline V gene (reference sequence). Trimming shortened V by 6 bases and J by 12 bases, and 14 bases separated the two germline ends. The CDR3 DNA reads as TGCAGTGCCCGAAGCCTATCCGAACTGTTTTTT. It yields the protein CSARSLSELFF.

This rearrangement joins TRBV5-1 to TRBJ1-1, with D tentatively TRBD1 (5 bases). This CDR3 has 15 amino acids. The germline gives CDR1 SGHRS, CDR2 YFSETQ. V lost 1 base and J lost 4, with 14 bases in between. The CDR3 bases are TGCGCCAGCAGCTTGTACGGGGAAAGGGGCACTGAAGCTTTCTTT. It specifies CASSLYGERGTEAFF. The complete variable domain, with remaining parts taken from reference TRBV5-1 and TRBJ1-1, reads KAGVTQTPRYLIKTRGQQVTLSCSPISGHRSVSWYQQTPGQGLQFLFEYFSETQRNKGNFPGRFSGRQFSNSRSEMNVSTLELGDSALYLCASSLYGERGTEAFFGQGTRLTVV.

The chain has TRBV12-3 or TRBV12-4 and TRBJ2-1; TRBD2 aligns across 8 bases. The V and J ends lost 2 bases and 4 bases, in that order; junction bases with no gene match: 10. There are 17 residues in the CDR3. The CDR3 region is CASSLSLTSAGYNEQFF. The CDR3 DNA reads as TGTGCCAGCAGTTTATCCCTGACTAGCGCGGGGTACAATGAGCAGTTCTTC.

Here the CDR3 DNA reads TGCGCCAGCAGCTTGGTTGTAGGGACGAGGAACACTGAAGCTTTCTTT. Translating gives CASSLVVGTRNTEAFF. V usage is TRBV5-1 and J usage is TRBJ1-1; D is possibly TRBD1 (5 bases). Germline assignment: CDR1 SGHRS and CDR2 YFSETQ. V lost 0 bases and J lost 1, with 13 bases in between. The CDR3 has 16 residues.

This clonotype has a handful of counts. The V and J genes are TRBV15 and TRBJ1-1; 7 bases map to TRBD1. CDR3 length: 14 residues. In germline, CDR1 is LNHNV, CDR2 YYDKDF (reference sequence). Trimming cost V 3 bases and J 7 bases; bases outside gene matches: 8. The CDR3 bases are TGTGCCACCAGCAGCCAGGGACAGTTCGGTGAAGCTTTCTTT. It encodes CATSSQGQFGEAFF.

The gene calls are TRBV20-1 and TRBJ1-5; D is possibly TRBD1 (5 bases). Trimming took off 3 bases at V and 1 base at J, with 19 bases between the two ends. The length of the CDR3 is 17 residues. Germline CDR1 and CDR2: DFQATT and SNEGSKA (reference sequence). Here the CDR3 DNA reads TGCAGTGCTAGTCATCTATCAGGGAGTGGGAGCAATCAGCCCCAGCATTTT. Translated, it gives CSASHLSGSGSNQPQHF.

Of note for this clonotype: This could be a read error, since a much larger clone is one nucleotide away. DNA for the CDR3: TGTGCCAGCAGACCTATTAGGTTGACACCCGAAGCTTTCTTT. It is translated as CASRPIRLTPEAFF. The chain links TRBV28 to TRBJ1-1, with unresolved D. V was pared by 6 bases and J by 8 bases, with 19 bases between. CDR1 MDHEN and CDR2 SYDVKM come from the germline V gene. The CDR3 length is 14 residues.

The chain links TRBV3-1 to TRBJ2-7; D might be TRBD2 (6 bases). The V gene lost 1 base and the J gene lost 2 bases, with 6 bases spanning the gap. There are 13 residues in the CDR3. From germline, CDR1 is LGHDT and CDR2 YNNKEL (reference sequence). This CDR3 reads CASSQGEAYEQYF. DNA of the CDR3: TGTGCCAGCAGCCAAGGGGAGGCCTACGAGCAGTACTTC.

The table lists this clonotype with a few counts. The gene calls are TRBV6-1 and TRBJ2-2, with D unclear. Germline V gene sequence: CDR1 MNHNS, CDR2 SASEGT. Deletions cut 6 bases from V and 2 bases from J, with 13 bases between. CDR3 size: 15 residues. The CDR3 DNA follows: TGTGCCAGCAGAAGAAGGGCAGGAAACACCGGGGAGCTGTTTTTT. This translates into CASRRRAGNTGELFF.

This clonotype showed up just a few times. The V gene is TRBV6-5, the J gene TRBJ2-7; 8 nucleotides align to TRBD2. This CDR3 has 17 residues. J was trimmed by 0 bases and V by 5 bases; bases with no gene match: 12. Germline lookup yields CDR1 MNHEY and CDR2 SVGAGI. The CDR3 sequence: CASSTGPGLVSSYEQYF. The CDR3 DNA follows: TGTGCCAGCAGTACTGGCCCGGGACTAGTCAGCTCCTACGAGCAGTACTTC.

The chain has TRBV18 and TRBJ2-1; 9 bases align to TRBD1. This CDR3 comprises 15 residues. Germline loops: CDR1 KGHSH, CDR2 LQKENI. Losses at the gene ends were 4 bases for V and 7 bases for J; bases not matched to a gene: 8. CDR3 coding DNA: TGTGCCAGCTCACGCACAGGGGGCACGGTGAATGAGCAGTTCTTC. This sequence encodes CASSRTGGTVNEQFF.

In its sample, this clonotype was seen a few times. This rearrangement joins TRBV7-8 to TRBJ2-3, with no clear D. Germline V gene lookup returns CDR1 SGHVS and CDR2 FQNEAQ. Between the trimmed V and J ends, which lost 6 bases and 4 bases, there was a span of 11 bases. The CDR3 is 13 amino acids. The CDR3, as DNA: TGTGCCAGCAGTAGGCTAGGCCCAGATACGCAGTATTTT. It specifies CASSRLGPDTQYF.

This clonotype was seen a single time. The chain recombines TRBV20-1 with TRBJ2-7; no definite D call. The CDR3 contains 14 residues. With 0 bases removed from V and 0 bases from J, the gap between germline ends came to 9 bases. The germline CDR1 and CDR2 sequences are DFQATT and SNEGSKA (reference sequence). CDR3 sequence (DNA): TGCAGTGCTAGAGATCGACTGAGCTCCTACGAGCAGTACTTC. Translated, it gives CSARDRLSSYEQYF.

This clonotype has more than one count but fewer than ten. The chain uses TRBV20-1 and TRBJ2-3, with D possibly matching TRBD1 (5 bases). Trimming removed 5 bases from V and 4 bases from J, with 13 bases in between. The germline V gene has CDR1 DFQATT and CDR2 SNEGSKA (reference sequence). The CDR3 has 13 residues. The CDR3 bases are TGCAGTGCTGTCCATGGGGCCCCAGATACGCAGTATTTT. Amino acid sequence: CSAVHGAPDTQYF.

This rearrangement joins TRBV6-5 to TRBJ1-1, with unresolved D. The CDR3 covers 14 residues. Germline CDR1 and CDR2: MNHEY and SVGAGI. The V end was cut by 0 bases, the J end by 5 bases, with 10 bases between. In DNA form, the CDR3 reads TGTGCCAGCAGTTACTCAGGGCAACGTACTGAAGCTTTCTTT. It codes for CASSYSGQRTEAFF.

CDR3 bases: TGTGCCAGCAGTCGAACGGGACTAGCGGGGGAACCCTACAATGAGCAGTTCTTC. It encodes CASSRTGLAGEPYNEQFF. The chain couples TRBV27 to TRBJ2-1; 14 nucleotides match TRBD2. Unmatched junction bases numbered 8, after V lost 5 bases and J lost 2 bases. The germline V gene has CDR1 MNHEY and CDR2 SMNVEV (reference sequence). CDR3 size: 18 residues.

Here the CDR3 reads CASSESRGDLRVEQFF. The CDR3 nucleotides read TGTGCCAGCAGTGAATCTCGGGGGGACCTCCGGGTAGAGCAGTTCTTC. The chain carries TRBV2 and TRBJ2-1; 7 bases fit TRBD2. The CDR3 runs 16 residues. Per the germline V gene, CDR1 is SNHLY and CDR2 is FYNNEI. The junction had 14 bases not matched to a gene; V was cut back by 2 bases and J by 10 bases.

This rearrangement joins TRBV5-1 to TRBJ1-4; 8 bases map to TRBD1. With 4 bases clipped from V and 4 bases from J, the junction kept 6 bases outside the gene matches. Germline loops: CDR1 SGHRS, CDR2 YFSETQ. The CDR3 covers 15 residues. The CDR3 loop reads CASSGGTGLNEKLFF. CDR3 nucleotides: TGCGCCAGCAGCGGGGGGACAGGCCTTAATGAAAAACTGTTTTTT.

This clonotype has more than one count but fewer than ten. This chain uses TRBV12-3 or TRBV12-4 with TRBJ2-5; TRBD1 might be the D (5 bases). The CDR3 consists of 15 residues. Trimming took 3 bases from V and 4 from J, leaving 15 bases between them. DNA of the CDR3: TGTGCCAGCAGTTTTGCAGGGCTCTCTGGAGAGACCCAGTACTTC. This gives the protein CASSFAGLSGETQYF.